Shown below are 7 T cell receptor beta chains from a single sample sequenced in a study of low-dose radiotherapy and immunotherapy resistance in tumors. Alpha- and beta-chain coverage of first-strand cDNA came from TRAV- and TRBV-specific primers. Over around 19 PCR cycles, TCRs were amplified from a constant-region primer and V-primer adapter. TCRdb recomputed calls from the reads with MiXCR, one row per CDR3 protein. The sample contains 75,000 to 95,000 distinct CDR3 sequences, roughly 19% of which appear only once. Time point defined: after trial treatment. Treatment noted: LDRT plus nivolumab, ipilimumab, low-dose cyclophosphamide and aspirin (RACIN trial). Sequenced here: PBMCs, sampled after low-dose radiotherapy plus immunotherapy. The receptors derive from a female donor with ovarian cancer.

This clonotype came up many times. V usage is TRBV5-1 and J usage is TRBJ2-4, with D possibly being TRBD1 or TRBD2 (5 bases each). Trimming stripped 3 bases from V and 0 bases from J, with 7 bases between. The germline CDR1 and CDR2 sequences are SGHRS and YFSETQ. The CDR3 has 14 amino acids. CDR3 in amino acids: CASSSGTAKNIQYF. The DNA for the CDR3 is TGCGCCAGCAGCTCCGGGACAGCCAAAAACATTCAGTACTTC.

This clonotype has ten or more counts. V usage is TRBV2 and J usage is TRBJ2-3; TRBD2 agrees at 8 bases. Germline loops: CDR1 SNHLY, CDR2 FYNNEI. The CDR3 has 17 amino acids. After removal of 6 bases from V and 0 bases from J, the junction contained 11 bases not matched to a gene. The CDR3: CASSPIQLAASTDTQYF. CDR3 bases: TGTGCCAGCAGCCCTATCCAACTAGCGGCGAGCACAGATACGCAGTATTTT.

This clonotype appeared many times. The chain combines TRBV13 with TRBJ2-7, with a weak D call TRBD2 (6 bases). Germline V gene sequence: CDR1 PRHDT, CDR2 FYEKMQ (reference sequence). The CDR3 is made up of 12 amino acids. Deletions cut 7 bases from V and 3 bases from J, with 10 bases between. As DNA, the CDR3 is TGTGCCAGCATTCGGCGGGGCTACGAGCAGTACTTC. It codes for CASIRRGYEQYF.

The V gene is TRBV6-5, the J gene TRBJ1-2; D gene uncertain. The CDR3 is 14 amino acids. The V end lost 5 bases, the J end lost 8 bases, and 18 bases lay between the germline ends. Germline V gives CDR1 MNHEY, CDR2 SVGAGI. CDR3 coding DNA: TGTGCCAGCAGTCGACAAACCGGAGGGTCAGGCTACACCTTC. This translates into CASSRQTGGSGYTF.

There are many counts of this clonotype. The V call is TRBV24-1, the J call TRBJ2-3, with D perhaps matching TRBD2 (6 bases). The germline gives CDR1 KGHDR, CDR2 SFDVKD. The CDR3 covers 14 residues. The ends were cut back, 4 bases at V and 5 bases at J, with 12 bases in the middle. The CDR3, as DNA: TGTGCCACCAGTGACCCGCGGGGAGTAGATACGCAGTATTTT. Translating gives CATSDPRGVDTQYF.

This clonotype occurred many times. The chain combines TRBV2 with TRBJ2-1; 10 nucleotides line up with TRBD2. Germline CDR1 reads SNHLY; CDR2 reads FYNNEI. J lost 10 bases, V lost 7 bases, and 10 bases had no gene match. The CDR3 length is 14 residues. CDR3 bases: TGTGCCAGCACCGGGACTAGCGAAGGGAGGGAGCAGTTCTTC. Amino acid sequence: CASTGTSEGREQFF.

This rearrangement joins TRBV13 to TRBJ2-2; D is unresolved. Germline values: CDR1 PRHDT, CDR2 FYEKMQ (reference sequence). Trimming stripped 1 base from V and 1 base from J, with 7 bases between. CDR3 size: 15 residues. The CDR3 coding sequence is TGTGCCAGCAGCTTAGAAGGCGAGAACACCGGGGAGCTGTTTTTT. This codes for CASSLEGENTGELFF.